Listed below are T cell receptor beta chains from one sample, sequenced in a study of long-term antiretroviral therapy in people with HIV. Using immunoSEQ multiplex PCR, the repertoire was profiled, and TCRdb retains in-frame clones only, with some absent. This table holds roughly 28,000 clones, approximately 90% found once. Sequenced material: unsorted PBMCs, taken 5.2 years after starting antiretroviral therapy. These receptors were obtained from a woman between 35 and 50 years old with HIV. Both conserved end residues are part of each CDR3. A D gene is named only where the DNA matches it firmly. For some rows the clone size is stated as once, few or many, or as a class when expanded; others skip it.

DNA,CDR3,J,V,size,D
TGTGCCAGCAGCCAAGATGGGGTGGGAGACTTTAACTATGGCTACACCTTC,CASSQDGVGDFNYGYTF,TRBJ1-2,TRBV14,.,.
TGCAGCGTTGGCACGACGGCGTGGGAGCAGTACTTC,CSVGTTAWEQYF,TRBJ2-7,TRBV29-1,.,.
TGTGCCAGCAGCATGACCCCCGGCCTCGGGGCCTACGAGCAGTACTTC,CASSMTPGLGAYEQYF,TRBJ2-7,TRBV7-6,.,.
TGTGCCAGCAGCTTCCTCAAGCGGCTCCAAGAGACCCAGTACTTC,CASSFLKRLQETQYF,TRBJ2-5,TRBV7-2,.,.
TGTGCCAGCAGCTTCCCCAGCGGGGGGGCAGATACGCAGTATTTT,CASSFPSGGADTQYF,TRBJ2-3,TRBV7-2,.,TRBD2
TGTGCCAGCCCGGGACGGAGCACAGATACGCAGTATTTT,CASPGRSTDTQYF,TRBJ2-3,TRBV2,.,.
TGCGCCAGCAGCCAAGAAACTAGCTCCTACAATGAGCAGTTCTTC,CASSQETSSYNEQFF,TRBJ2-1,TRBV4-1,.,.
TGTGCCAGCAGCTTGTCGGGACTAGCATCCGATACGCAGTATTTT,CASSLSGLASDTQYF,TRBJ2-3,TRBV7-6,once,TRBD2
TGTGCCAGCAGTGATTCCGGGCGTTCTGATACGCAGTATTTT,CASSDSGRSDTQYF,TRBJ2-3,TRBV25-1,.,.
TGTGCCAGCAGCTTAGGAGCTCAGCCCCAGCATTTT,CASSLGAQPQHF,TRBJ1-5,TRBV7-9,.,.
TGCGCCAGCAGCTTGGACGGGACAGCCTCTGGAAACACCATATATTTT,CASSLDGTASGNTIYF,TRBJ1-3,TRBV5-1,.,TRBD1
TGTGCCAGCAGTCTGACAGGGGCGTCCTACGAGCAGTACTTC,CASSLTGASYEQYF,TRBJ2-7,TRBV13,few,TRBD1
TGTGCCAGCTCACCACGGACAGGCGGCCAAGAGACCCAGTACTTC,CASSPRTGGQETQYF,TRBJ2-5,TRBV18,.,TRBD1
TGTGCCAGCACGGGAAACTCTGGAAACACCATATATTTT,CASTGNSGNTIYF,TRBJ1-3,TRBV25-1,.,.
TGTGCCAGCAGCTTAGGAGGTGGGAGCTCCTACGAGCAGTACTTC,CASSLGGGSSYEQYF,TRBJ2-7,TRBV11-3,.,.
TGTGCCAGCAGCCCCGGGGTAGCGGGAACAGAGACCCAGTACTTC,CASSPGVAGTETQYF,TRBJ2-5,TRBV9,.,TRBD2
TGTGCCAGCAGTAGAGCACAGAACACTGAAGCTTTCTTT,CASSRAQNTEAFF,TRBJ1-1,TRBV6-5,few,.
TGTGCCAGCAGTGAGGACGGATACGAGCAGTACTTC,CASSEDGYEQYF,TRBJ2-7,TRBV6-5,.,.
TGCGCCAGCAGCCAGCACAGGGACAATGAGCAGTTCTTC,CASSQHRDNEQFF,TRBJ2-1,TRBV4-3,.,.
TGTGCCAGCAGCTTCGGCGGGACCCGCCAAGAGACCCAGTACTTC,CASSFGGTRQETQYF,TRBJ2-5,TRBV11-2,.,.
TGTGCCAGCAGCTTGGCCCGGGGGCAAAACTACGAGCAGTACTTC,CASSLARGQNYEQYF,TRBJ2-7,TRBV5-4,.,.
TGCGCCAGCAGTGACTTTGACAGTTCTGAAGCTTTCTTT,CASSDFDSSEAFF,TRBJ1-1,TRBV10-1,.,.
TGTGCCAGCAGCTTAGCTAGCGGGGGTACCTACGAGCAGTACTTC,CASSLASGGTYEQYF,TRBJ2-7,TRBV7-2,.,TRBD2
TGTGCCAGTAGCCTCATGGGAAGCGGCACAGATACGCAGTATTTT,CASSLMGSGTDTQYF,TRBJ2-3,TRBV19,.,.
TGTGCCAGCAGCTTGGAGCTTCAGTCCACTGAAGCTTTCTTT,CASSLELQSTEAFF,TRBJ1-1,TRBV5-4,.,.
TGTGCTAGTGGTTTGGTAAAAAAAGAACCACGGGGAGCCCAGGACACTGAAGCTTTCTTT,CASGLVKKEPRGAQDTEAFF,TRBJ1-1,TRBV12-5,.,.
TGTGCCTGGACCGACAAGGGCGGGGAGACCCAGTACTTC,CAWTDKGGETQYF,TRBJ2-5,TRBV30,once,.
TGTGCCAGCCTCGGACAGGGTAAAGTGTACGAGCAGTACTTC,CASLGQGKVYEQYF,TRBJ2-7,TRBV28,.,TRBD1
TGCGCCAGCAGCGAACGACAGTTTAGCAATCAGCCCCAGCATTTT,CASSERQFSNQPQHF,TRBJ1-5,TRBV4-1,.,.
TGTGCCAGCAGTTGGTCCCGAGCGGAGAGATACAATGAGCAGTTCTTC,CASSWSRAERYNEQFF,TRBJ2-1,TRBV6-6,.,.
TGTGCCAGCAGCGATTCTGGGAGCTCAGATACGCAGTATTTT,CASSDSGSSDTQYF,TRBJ2-3,TRBV5-6,.,.
TGTGCCAGCAGTGCAACAGGGCCCAGGGCACCCCTCCACTTT,CASSATGPRAPLHF,TRBJ1-6,TRBV6-5,.,.
TGTGCCAGCATGTACGTAGAAGAGACCCAGTACTTC,CASMYVEETQYF,TRBJ2-5,TRBV2,.,.
TGTGCCAGCAGCTTAGCTCCAGGGGCCATGAACACCGGGGAGCTGTTTTTT,CASSLAPGAMNTGELFF,TRBJ2-2,TRBV7-2,.,.
TGTGCCAGCAGCTTGGAAGTGAGTGCCACCGGGGAGCTGTTTTTT,CASSLEVSATGELFF,TRBJ2-2,TRBV5-6,.,.
TGCGCCAGCAGTGAGGCTACTCTTAACAATGAGCAGTTCTTC,CASSEATLNNEQFF,TRBJ2-1,TRBV10-1,.,.
TGTGCCAGCAGTGGATCCCCATACAGGAACCTAAATGAAAAACTGTTTTTT,CASSGSPYRNLNEKLFF,TRBJ1-4,TRBV6-1,.,.
TGCAGTGCTAGAGCAAGAGGCGGCTACACCTTC,CSARARGGYTF,TRBJ1-2,TRBV20-1,.,.
TGTGCCAGCAGCTTAGGCAATCAGCCCCAGCATTTT,CASSLGNQPQHF,TRBJ1-5,TRBV11-2,.,.
TGTGCCAGCAGCCTAGACAAAACAGGGGAGTGGAACACTGAAGCTTTCTTT,CASSLDKTGEWNTEAFF,TRBJ1-1,TRBV11-3,.,TRBD1